These 27 T cell receptor beta chains came from one sample sequenced in a study of T cell repertoires in cytomegalovirus infection. Antigens for these TCRs are unknown. TCRdb re-analysed the reads in MiXCR, keeping a single row per CDR3 protein. The repertoire holds about 310,000 distinct CDR3 sequences, with more than 20% as singletons. This material consisted of cultured PBMCs, taken from culture after CMV antigen stimulation. The source of these receptors is a human donor in good health (CMV status not recorded). Some clones in this sample may be carry-over from other donors' samples.

The chain uses TRBV7-2 and TRBJ2-3; D is possibly TRBD2 (5 bases). Germline values: CDR1 SGHTA, CDR2 FQGNSA. The CDR3 runs to 14 residues. V dropped 5 bases and J dropped 2 bases, with 11 bases sitting between them. For the CDR3, the DNA is TGTGCCAGCAGCGACCGGGGTTACACAGATACGCAGTATTTT. As protein: CASSDRGYTDTQYF.

Only a few counts were recorded for this clonotype. The rearrangement links TRBV19 to TRBJ2-1, with 8 positions matching TRBD1. The CDR3 sequence is 15 residues long. Germline V CDR1 and CDR2: LNHDA, SQIVND (reference sequence). V lost 5 bases to trimming and J lost 0 bases; unmatched junction nucleotides: 3. CDR3 DNA: TGTGCCAGTAGTTCACAGGGGGGCTCCTACAATGAGCAGTTCTTC. This encodes CASSSQGGSYNEQFF.

This clonotype was detected many times. The chain employs TRBV7-2 and TRBJ2-1; TRBD2 aligns across 11 bases. This CDR3 has 16 residues. From germline, CDR1 is SGHTA and CDR2 FQGNSA. Losses at the gene ends were 5 bases for V and 7 bases for J; bases not matched to a gene: 10. The CDR3 coding sequence is TGTGCCAGCAGCCCACGTGGACTAGCGGGTGGTAATGAGCAGTTCTTC. Residues: CASSPRGLAGGNEQFF.

This clonotype showed up many times. This chain links TRBV12-3 or TRBV12-4 with TRBJ1-1, with TRBD1 matching over 7 bases. The V segment lost 7 bases and the J segment 1 base; nucleotides outside the gene matches: 15. This CDR3 spans 17 amino acids. The CDR3 is CASNSQGTGRKNTEAFF. The CDR3 bases are TGTGCCAGCAACTCACAGGGGACGGGAAGGAAGAACACTGAAGCTTTCTTT.

The V call is TRBV12-3 or TRBV12-4, the J call TRBJ1-2, with TRBD1 identical over 8 bases. This CDR3 is built from 13 residues. With V trimmed by 6 bases and J by 4 bases, 4 bases remained unmatched. The CDR3 coding sequence is TGTGCCAGCAGGCGGACAGGGAGCTATGGCTACACCTTC. Amino acid sequence: CASRRTGSYGYTF.

This clonotype was counted ten times or more. This sequence joins TRBV7-6 and TRBJ2-3; weak D call: TRBD1 (5 bases). This CDR3 has 16 amino acids. Germline CDR1 is SGHVS and CDR2 is FNYEAQ. Deletions cut 4 bases from V and 1 base from J, with 15 bases between. The CDR3 loop is CASSSRQPDGTDTQYF. The CDR3, as DNA: TGTGCCAGCAGCTCCCGACAGCCCGACGGCACAGATACGCAGTATTTT.

The chain employs TRBV7-9 and TRBJ2-1, with D tentatively TRBD1 (6 bases). Germline CDR1 and CDR2: SEHNR and FQNEAQ (reference sequence). Trimming removed 5 bases from V and 8 bases from J, with 13 bases in between. The CDR3 has 13 residues. CDR3 loop: CASSAREGDEQFF. In DNA form, the CDR3 reads TGTGCCAGCAGCGCTCGTGAGGGGGATGAGCAGTTCTTC.

The chain links TRBV6-2 or TRBV6-3 to TRBJ2-2; 9 bases are shared with TRBD2. This CDR3 has 18 amino acids. With 5 bases clipped from V and 5 bases from J, the junction kept 15 bases outside the gene matches. CDR1 MNHEY and CDR2 SVGEGT come from the germline V gene. The CDR3 spells CASSAPFKREDRTGELFF. DNA of the CDR3: TGTGCCAGCAGTGCCCCTTTTAAGCGGGAGGATCGGACCGGGGAGCTGTTTTTT.

The gene calls are TRBV20-1 and TRBJ1-1; perhaps TRBD1 as D (6 bases). Trimming took off 4 bases at V and 4 bases at J, with 10 bases between the two ends. The CDR3 extends over 12 amino acids. Germline V gives CDR1 DFQATT, CDR2 SNEGSKA (reference sequence). The CDR3 protein is CSANRAGTEAFF. Here the CDR3 DNA reads TGCAGTGCTAACAGGGCGGGCACTGAAGCTTTCTTT.

The sample holds a few counts of this clonotype. This chain connects TRBV18 to TRBJ2-1, with 9 nucleotides matching TRBD2. The CDR3 consists of 18 residues. Germline V lookup: CDR1 KGHSH, CDR2 LQKENI. The V segment lost 4 bases and the J segment 4 bases; nucleotides outside the gene matches: 14. The CDR3 DNA reads as TGTGCCAGCTCACTTCAAACCAGAGCGGGAGGCTCTTACAATGAGCAGTTCTTC. Residues: CASSLQTRAGGSYNEQFF.

This clonotype was seen ten or more times. The rearrangement links TRBV11-3 to TRBJ2-1; 11 bases agree with TRBD2. The CDR3 length is 16 residues. V shed 0 bases and J 10 bases; nucleotides not matched to a gene: 8. Germline lookup yields CDR1 SGHNT and CDR2 YENEEA. The CDR3 sequence: CASSLDTSGGVWEQFF. The CDR3 DNA reads TGTGCCAGCAGCTTAGATACTAGCGGGGGAGTATGGGAGCAGTTCTTC.

Written as DNA, the CDR3 is TGTGCCAGCAGCCCATTGCCTGGACGGTTCACTGAAGCTTTCTTT. This sequence encodes CASSPLPGRFTEAFF. The V call is TRBV7-2, the J call TRBJ1-1, with no clear D. V gave up 5 bases and J gave up 4 bases, with 17 bases separating them. CDR3 length: 15 amino acids. The germline V gene encodes CDR1 SGHTA and CDR2 FQGNSA. Variable domain in full (rest from reference TRBV7-2 and TRBJ1-1): GAGVSQSPSNKVTEKGKDVELRCDPISGHTALYWYRQSLGQGLEFLIYFQGNSAPDKSGLPSDRFSAERTGGSVSTLTIQRTQQEDSAVYLCASSPLPGRFTEAFFGQGTRLTVV.

This clonotype appeared many times. The chain is built from TRBV6-1 and TRBJ2-1, with D perhaps given as TRBD1 or TRBD2 (5 bases each). The V end was cut by 7 bases, the J end by 9 bases, with 13 bases between. CDR3 length equals 12 residues. From germline, CDR1 is MNHNS and CDR2 SASEGT. The CDR3 bases are TGTGCCAGCACGGGGCCCAGGACTGAGCAGTTCTTC. Translated: CASTGPRTEQFF.

This clonotype was seen at least ten times. The rearrangement uses TRBV7-2 and TRBJ2-5; TRBD2 might be the D (6 bases). There are 14 residues in the CDR3. Per the germline V gene, CDR1 is SGHTA and CDR2 is FQGNSA. Trimming pared 1 base from V and 5 bases from J, leaving 11 bases between. The CDR3 DNA follows: TGTGCCAGCAGCTTAGGGCGGGATACGGAGACCCAGTACTTC. As protein: CASSLGRDTETQYF.

This clonotype was recorded a few times. This sequence joins TRBV6-1 and TRBJ1-1; TRBD1 aligns across 9 bases. The CDR3 loop spans 14 amino acids. With V trimmed by 6 bases and J by 4 bases, 6 bases remained unmatched. The germline CDR1 and CDR2 sequences are MNHNS and SASEGT. The CDR3 DNA follows: TGTGCCAGCAGGGACAGGGGCGACGGCACTGAAGCTTTCTTT. Its translation is CASRDRGDGTEAFF.

On this clonotype: This could be a read error, since a much larger clone is one nucleotide away. The gene calls are TRBV2 and TRBJ2-3; no definite D call. The germline gives CDR1 SNHLY, CDR2 FYNNEI. With 6 bases removed from V and 6 bases from J, the gap between germline ends came to 4 bases. The CDR3 runs 10 residues. CDR3 amino acids: CASRGDTQYF. CDR3 coding DNA: TGTGCCAGCAGAGGTGATACGCAGTATTTT. Combining the CDR3 with reference TRBV2 and TRBJ2-3 gives the whole variable domain EPEVTQTPSHQVTQMGQEVILRCVPISNHLYFYWYRQILGQKVEFLVSFYNNEISEKSEIFDDQFSVERPDGSNFTLKIRSTKLEDSAMYFCASRGDTQYFGPGTRLTVL.

This clonotype was counted between two and nine times. The chain has TRBV2 and TRBJ1-5; the match to TRBD1 covers 9 bases. The CDR3 totals 15 residues. Germline CDR1 SNHLY, CDR2 FYNNEI. V lost 5 bases and J lost 6; bases outside the gene matches: 8. CDR3 sequence reads: CASSPDRGGGQPQHF. The CDR3 nucleotides read TGTGCCAGCAGTCCGGACAGGGGCGGTGGTCAGCCCCAGCATTTT.

The chain has TRBV7-2 and TRBJ2-6; 8 positions agree with TRBD1. With 5 bases clipped from V and 4 bases from J, the junction kept 7 bases outside the gene matches. Germline-derived CDR1 and CDR2 are SGHTA and FQGNSA. This CDR3 comprises 16 residues. DNA of the CDR3: TGTGCCAGCAGCAAATGGACAGGGTACGGGGCCAACGTCCTGACTTTC. This translates into CASSKWTGYGANVLTF.

This clonotype was counted only a few times. The genes are TRBV19 and TRBJ2-1, with no clear D. Trimming took 5 bases from V and 3 from J, leaving 8 bases between them. The germline V gene encodes CDR1 LNHDA and CDR2 SQIVND (reference sequence). The CDR3 runs 13 residues. The DNA for the CDR3 is TGTGCCAGTAGTGTACTCCTCTACAATGAGCAGTTCTTC. Its translation is CASSVLLYNEQFF.

The rearrangement links TRBV10-3 to TRBJ2-2, with 11 bases identical to TRBD2. After removal of 6 bases from V and 0 bases from J, the junction contained 6 bases not matched to a gene. The CDR3 runs 17 residues. Germline CDR1 and CDR2: ENHRY and SYGVKD. CDR3 region: CAIREPGLAANTGELFF. CDR3 bases: TGTGCCATCAGAGAACCGGGACTAGCGGCGAACACCGGGGAGCTGTTTTTT.

The V and J genes are TRBV6-2 or TRBV6-3 and TRBJ2-1, with D maybe TRBD1 (6 bases). CDR1 is MNHEY, CDR2 SVGEGT, per germline. The V end lost 2 bases, the J end lost 4 bases, and 21 bases lay between the germline ends. The CDR3 totals 18 residues. The DNA of the CDR3 is TGTGCCAGCAGTTACCTTCGGATAGGGACAATAGGATACAATGAGCAGTTCTTC. The encoded protein is CASSYLRIGTIGYNEQFF.

This chain uses TRBV9 with TRBJ2-5; D possibly corresponds to TRBD2 (5 bases). From germline, CDR1 is SGDLS and CDR2 YYNGEE. CDR3 length equals 14 residues. V was shortened by 3 bases and J by 2 bases, with 11 bases between the two germline ends. This chain's CDR3 is CASSAWTSQETQYF. The CDR3 DNA reads TGTGCCAGCAGCGCCTGGACTTCACAAGAGACCCAGTACTTC.

This clonotype occurred once. The gene calls are TRBV6-2 or TRBV6-3 and TRBJ2-1; D remains unclear. The CDR3 contains 12 residues. The V gene's germline CDR1 is MNHEY and CDR2 SVGEGT. With 2 bases removed from V and 9 bases from J, the gap between germline ends came to 8 bases. CDR3 in DNA: TGTGCCAGCAGTTACCACATCCCTGAGCAGTTCTTC. Amino acids: CASSYHIPEQFF.

The chain links TRBV27 to TRBJ1-1; D remains ambiguous. V dropped 5 bases and J dropped 2 bases, with 9 bases sitting between them. The CDR3 covers 13 residues. Germline CDR1 is MNHEY and CDR2 is SMNVEV (reference sequence). DNA for the CDR3: TGTGCCAGCAGTACCTATGCCAACACTGAAGCTTTCTTT. Protein: CASSTYANTEAFF.

This clonotype was recorded many times. V usage is TRBV6-1 and J usage is TRBJ2-3, with D possibly being TRBD1 (6 bases). With 5 bases removed from V and 2 bases from J, the gap between germline ends came to 17 bases. CDR1 is MNHNS and CDR2 is SASEGT in the germline V gene. CDR3 length: 16 residues. The CDR3 protein is CASSYAQGSLTDTQYF. CDR3 nucleotides: TGTGCCAGCAGTTACGCGCAGGGGTCCCTCACAGATACGCAGTATTTT.

This chain joins TRBV7-9 and TRBJ2-3, with TRBD2 matching 9 bases. Trimming removed 3 bases from V and 6 bases from J; junction bases left unmatched: 4. Germline CDR1 and CDR2: SEHNR and FQNEAQ (reference sequence). The CDR3 consists of 14 residues. This CDR3 reads CASSLLAGSDTQYF. CDR3 DNA sequence: TGTGCCAGCAGCTTGCTAGCGGGGAGTGATACGCAGTATTTT.

In its sample, this clonotype was seen a few times. The chain uses TRBV27 and TRBJ2-2; the match to TRBD2 covers 7 bases. Germline V gives CDR1 MNHEY, CDR2 SMNVEV (reference sequence). Trimming cost V 2 bases and J 2 bases; bases outside gene matches: 5. The CDR3 contains 16 residues. CDR3: CASSLGLAVNTGELFF. The CDR3 region has the DNA TGTGCCAGCAGTTTAGGGCTAGCGGTAAACACCGGGGAGCTGTTTTTT.